This T cell receptor beta chain was identified in a study of blood T cells in healthy people across ages. J lost 2 bases, V lost 4 bases, and 1 base had no gene match. This CDR3 has 13 residues. Per germline, CDR1 ENHRY and CDR2 SYGVKD. Study-wide points: Estimated diversity across one million T cells was deemed an underestimate.

As to this clonotype: Its antigen remains unidentified.

It was with a sample-barcoded 5' primer and a J-beta primer mix that a second PCR of roughly 7 to 11 cycles was run. From the 5' RACE reads, TCRdb called clonotypes with MiXCR, one entry per CDR3 protein. The table has about a million distinct CDR3 sequences, 40% to 60% seen once. The TCR was taken from a man in his thirties or forties in good health. Sequencing was done on a sample of blood. The rearrangement uses TRBV10-3 and TRBJ1-1, with 7 positions matching TRBD1. This chain's CDR3 is CAISGTGNTEAFF. In DNA, the CDR3 is TGTGCCATCAGTGGGACAGGAAACACTGAAGCTTTCTTT.